This T cell receptor beta chain was captured by sequencing in a study of T cells in Graves' hyperthyroidism and ophthalmopathy. The source material, RNA transcripts, was used to amplify TCR beta CDR3 regions. The TCR CDR3 first-round RT-PCR relied on the HTBI primer set. Using its own MiXCR run on the multiplex PCR reads, TCRdb lists one record per CDR3 protein. The sample contains roughly 630,000 distinct CDR3 sequences, around 14% of which appear only once. Graves' hyperthyroidism was deemed stable given no ophthalmopathy progression within 18 months. This clonotype was observed a few times. This CDR3 has 17 residues. The germline V gene has CDR1 LNHDA and CDR2 SQIVND (reference sequence). Between the trimmed V and J ends, which lost 5 bases and 0 bases, there was a span of 17 bases.

The source material was blood. V is TRBV19 and J is TRBJ2-1; D is perhaps TRBD1 (6 bases). This sequence was found in a woman in her twenties or thirties with Graves' hyperthyroidism. CDR3 residues: CASSDVRGRDSYNEQFF. The CDR3 bases are TGTGCCAGTAGTGACGTCAGGGGCAGGGACTCCTACAATGAGCAGTTCTTC.